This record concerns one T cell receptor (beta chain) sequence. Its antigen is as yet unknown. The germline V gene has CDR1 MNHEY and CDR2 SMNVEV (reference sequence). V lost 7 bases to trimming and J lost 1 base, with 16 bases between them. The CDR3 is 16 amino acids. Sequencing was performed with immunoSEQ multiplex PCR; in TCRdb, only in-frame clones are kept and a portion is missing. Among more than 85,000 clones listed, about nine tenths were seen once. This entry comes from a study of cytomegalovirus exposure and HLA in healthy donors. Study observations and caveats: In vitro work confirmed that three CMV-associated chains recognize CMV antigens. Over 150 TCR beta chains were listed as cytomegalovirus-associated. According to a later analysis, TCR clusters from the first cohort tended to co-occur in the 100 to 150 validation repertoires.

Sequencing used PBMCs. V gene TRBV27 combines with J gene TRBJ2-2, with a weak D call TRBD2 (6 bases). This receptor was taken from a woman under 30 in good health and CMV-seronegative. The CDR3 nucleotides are TGTGCCAGCACCCCACAGCTAGCGCAGAACACCGGGGAGCTGTTTTTT. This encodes CASTPQLAQNTGELFF.